The text below deals with one TCR beta chain. Method: immunoSEQ multiplex PCR; TCRdb's copy keeps in-frame clones and lacks some. This sample has 57,000 or so clones, with around 83% found just once. The CDR3 is 13 amino acids. The V segment lost 9 bases and the J segment 10 bases; nucleotides outside the gene matches: 8. CDR1 is WSHSY, CDR2 SAAADI, per germline. This entry comes from a study of OX40 agonist ivuxolimab in advanced cancers. The chain has TRBV10-2 and TRBJ1-6; 8 bases are a match to TRBD1. The sequencing used CD4+ or CD8+ T cells sorted from blood, collected in a trial of the OX40 agonist ivuxolimab. This sequence originates from an adult with an advanced solid tumor such as melanoma, head and neck, liver or kidney cancer. CDR3 sequence: CASTGQGQSPLHF. CDR3 bases: TGCGCCAGTACAGGACAGGGTCAATCACCCCTCCACTTT.